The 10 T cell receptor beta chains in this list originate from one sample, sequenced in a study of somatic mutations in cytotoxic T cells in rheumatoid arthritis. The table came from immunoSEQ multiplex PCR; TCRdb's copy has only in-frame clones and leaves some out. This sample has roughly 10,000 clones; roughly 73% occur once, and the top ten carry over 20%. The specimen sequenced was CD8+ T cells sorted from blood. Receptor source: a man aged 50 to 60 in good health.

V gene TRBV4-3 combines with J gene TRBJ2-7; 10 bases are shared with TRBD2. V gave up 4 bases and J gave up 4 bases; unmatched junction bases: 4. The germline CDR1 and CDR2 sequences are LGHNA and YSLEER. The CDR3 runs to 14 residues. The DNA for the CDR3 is TGCGCCAGCAGCCCCGGACTAGCGGAGTACGAGCAGTACTTC. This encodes CASSPGLAEYEQYF.

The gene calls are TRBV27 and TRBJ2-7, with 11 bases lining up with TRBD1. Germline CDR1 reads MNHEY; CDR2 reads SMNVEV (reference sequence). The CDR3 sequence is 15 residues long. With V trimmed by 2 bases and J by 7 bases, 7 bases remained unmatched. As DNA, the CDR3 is TGTGCCAGCAGTTTAGGTGGACAGGGGGCGCGGGAGCAGTACTTC. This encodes CASSLGGQGAREQYF.

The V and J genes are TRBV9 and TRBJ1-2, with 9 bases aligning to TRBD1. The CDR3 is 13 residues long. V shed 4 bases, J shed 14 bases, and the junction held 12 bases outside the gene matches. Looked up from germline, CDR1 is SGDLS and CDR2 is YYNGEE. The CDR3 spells CASSPRDREGETF. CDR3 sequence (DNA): TGTGCCAGCAGCCCACGGGACAGGGAAGGTGAAACCTTC. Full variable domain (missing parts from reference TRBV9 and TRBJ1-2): DSGVTQTPKHLITATGQRVTLRCSPRSGDLSVYWYQQSLDQGLQFLIQYYNGEERAKGNILERFSAQQFPDLHSELNLSSLELGDSALYFCASSPRDREGETFGSGTRLTVV.

The DNA of the CDR3 is TGTGCCAGCAGCTTATTAACAGGGTCAAATAATCAGCCCCAGCATTTT. It encodes CASSLLTGSNNQPQHF. This chain connects TRBV7-2 to TRBJ1-5; weak D call: TRBD1 (6 bases). Per germline, CDR1 SGHTA and CDR2 FQGNSA. The CDR3 runs 16 residues. The ends were cut back, 2 bases at V and 4 bases at J, with 15 bases in the middle.

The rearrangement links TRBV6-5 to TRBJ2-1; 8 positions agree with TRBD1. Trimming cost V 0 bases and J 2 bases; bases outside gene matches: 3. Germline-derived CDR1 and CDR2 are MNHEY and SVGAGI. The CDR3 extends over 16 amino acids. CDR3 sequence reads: CASSYSTGEAYNEQFF. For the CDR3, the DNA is TGTGCCAGCAGTTACTCGACAGGGGAAGCCTACAATGAGCAGTTCTTC.

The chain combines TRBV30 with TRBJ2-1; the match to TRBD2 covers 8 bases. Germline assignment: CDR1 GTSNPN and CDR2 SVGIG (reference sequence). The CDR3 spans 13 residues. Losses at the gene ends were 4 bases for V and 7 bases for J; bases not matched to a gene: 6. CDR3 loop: CAWKERGWNEQFF. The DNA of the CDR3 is TGTGCCTGGAAGGAGCGGGGGTGGAATGAGCAGTTCTTC.

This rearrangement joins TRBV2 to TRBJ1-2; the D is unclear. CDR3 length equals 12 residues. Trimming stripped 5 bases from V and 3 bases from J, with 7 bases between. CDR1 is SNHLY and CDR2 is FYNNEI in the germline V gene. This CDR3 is CASSLQDYGYTF. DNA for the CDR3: TGTGCCAGCAGTCTCCAGGACTATGGCTACACCTTC. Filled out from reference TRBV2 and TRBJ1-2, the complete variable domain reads EPEVTQTPSHQVTQMGQEVILRCVPISNHLYFYWYRQILGQKVEFLVSFYNNEISEKSEIFDDQFSVERPDGSNFTLKIRSTKLEDSAMYFCASSLQDYGYTFGSGTRLTVV.

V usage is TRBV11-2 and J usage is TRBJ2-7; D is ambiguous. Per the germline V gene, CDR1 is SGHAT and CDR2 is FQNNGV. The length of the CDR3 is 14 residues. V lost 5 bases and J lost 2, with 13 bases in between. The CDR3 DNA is TGTGCCAGCAGCCCCGGTCTAGAGGCCTACGAGCAGTACTTC. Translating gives CASSPGLEAYEQYF. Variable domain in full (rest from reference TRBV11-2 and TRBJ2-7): EAGVAQSPRYKIIEKRQSVAFWCNPISGHATLYWYQQILGQGPKLLIQFQNNGVVDDSQLPKDRFSAERLKGVDSTLKIQPAKLEDSAVYLCASSPGLEAYEQYFGPGTRLTVT.

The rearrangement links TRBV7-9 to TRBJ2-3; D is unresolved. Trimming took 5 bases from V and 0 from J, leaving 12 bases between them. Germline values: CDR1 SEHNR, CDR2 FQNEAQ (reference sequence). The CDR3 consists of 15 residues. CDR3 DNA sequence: TGTGCCAGCAGCCTTGGAGAAGCTAGCACAGATACGCAGTATTTT. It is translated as CASSLGEASTDTQYF.

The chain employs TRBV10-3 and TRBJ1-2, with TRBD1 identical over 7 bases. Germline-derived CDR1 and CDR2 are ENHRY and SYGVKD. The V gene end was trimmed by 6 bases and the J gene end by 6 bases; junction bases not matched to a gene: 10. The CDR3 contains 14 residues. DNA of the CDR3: TGTGCCATCAGACTCGACAGGGAGAGAGATGGCTACACCTTC. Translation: CAIRLDRERDGYTF.